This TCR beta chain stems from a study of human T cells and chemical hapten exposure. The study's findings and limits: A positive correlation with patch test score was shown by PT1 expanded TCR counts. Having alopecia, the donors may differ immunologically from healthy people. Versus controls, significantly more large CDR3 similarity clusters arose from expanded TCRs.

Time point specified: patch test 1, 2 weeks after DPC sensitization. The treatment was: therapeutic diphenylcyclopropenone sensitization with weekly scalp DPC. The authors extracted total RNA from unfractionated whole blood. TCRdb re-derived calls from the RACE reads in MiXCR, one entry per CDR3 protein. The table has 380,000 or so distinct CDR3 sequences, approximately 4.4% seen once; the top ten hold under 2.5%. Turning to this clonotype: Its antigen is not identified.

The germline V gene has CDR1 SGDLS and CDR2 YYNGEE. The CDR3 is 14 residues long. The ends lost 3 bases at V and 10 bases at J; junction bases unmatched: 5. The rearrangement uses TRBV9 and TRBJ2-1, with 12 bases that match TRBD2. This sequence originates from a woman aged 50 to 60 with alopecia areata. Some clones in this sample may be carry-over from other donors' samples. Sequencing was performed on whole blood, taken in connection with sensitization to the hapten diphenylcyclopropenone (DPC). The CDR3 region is CASSAGLAGREQFF. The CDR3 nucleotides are TGTGCCAGCAGCGCAGGACTAGCGGGAAGGGAGCAGTTCTTC.